This TCR beta chain was recorded in a study of CD8+CD57+ T cells in acquired aplastic anemia. Study overall: Yields of DNA that came from sorted CD4+ and CD8+ cells averaged about 3.3 ug.

V lost 9 bases and J lost 6, with 21 bases in between. CDR3 size: 14 residues. Profiles of TCR beta VDJ and CDR3 were generated from a genomic DNA template. From the reads, TCRdb called clonotypes with MiXCR, one entry per CDR3 protein. The sample lists a few hundred thousand distinct CDR3 sequences; around 30% were seen once. Points on this clonotype: Antigen unknown.

Individuals selected for sequencing had exhibited CD8+CD57+ cell expansion on flow cytometry. All participating patients were living with severe acquired aplastic anemia. At blood sampling, none of the patients had yet received therapy. Overall study findings and caveats: Patients and controls were found to share around 30 CD8+ CDR3 sequences.

The source of this sequence is a human donor with aplastic anemia. The V gene is TRBV12-3 or TRBV12-4, the J gene TRBJ2-7; D might be TRBD2 (6 bases). The sample consisted of sorted CD4+, CD8+, or CD8+CD57+ T cells (not recorded which) from PBMCs. CDR3 sequence (DNA): TGTGCCAGGATACCGAGTATCAGGGAGGCCGAGCAGTACTTC. This sequence encodes CARIPSIREAEQYF.